This T cell receptor (beta chain) appears in the sequencing data of a study of T cell repertoires in cytomegalovirus infection. Overall study: Public TCR beta signatures provided an indication of both CMV infection and a matching HLA type.

General observations from the study: CMV carriers having the relevant HLA were flagged by cumulative public TCR beta family frequency. Ex vivo, HLA-C-restricted CMV-specific TCR beta clonotypes prevailed over the rest of the response.

TCRdb re-called the reads with MiXCR, one entry per CDR3 protein. Here the sample spans under 200,000 distinct CDR3 sequences, more than 9% being singletons. This clonotype was picked up many times. What it binds is not known. In germline, CDR1 is SGHTA, CDR2 FQGNSA. This CDR3 has 15 amino acids. V was shortened by 5 bases and J by 0 bases, with 11 bases between the two germline ends. Specimen: PBMCs. This TCR came from a human donor in good health (CMV status not recorded). Some clones in this sample may be carry-over from other donors' samples. The chain recombines TRBV7-2 with TRBJ2-1; the D is unclear. CDR3 loop: CASSHSFSSYNEQFF. CDR3 DNA: TGTGCCAGCAGCCATTCTTTTAGCTCCTACAATGAGCAGTTCTTC. The full variable domain, in which reference TRBV7-2 and TRBJ2-1 provide the parts outside the CDR3, is GAGVSQSPSNKVTEKGKDVELRCDPISGHTALYWYRQSLGQGLEFLIYFQGNSAPDKSGLPSDRFSAERTGGSVSTLTIQRTQQEDSAVYLCASSHSFSSYNEQFFGPGTRLTVL.